The T cell receptor beta chain described here comes from a study of CD8+ T cells in alopecia areata. Study-wide context: Patients in the treated group were given tofacitinib by mouth, 5 to 10 mg twice a day. The tofacitinib course ran for 6 to 18 months and was followed by 6 months off drug. The study's findings and limits: Scalp sequencing captures resident alphabeta T cells of normal skin too.

The sequencing template was cDNA reverse transcribed from extracted RNA. Sequencing used immunoSEQ multiplex PCR; TCRdb keeps in-frame clones, though not all of them. The sample holds 200,000 to 250,000 clones, 35% to 40% seen once. V gave up 0 bases and J gave up 7 bases; unmatched junction bases: 8. There are 15 residues in the CDR3. From germline, CDR1 is SGHRS and CDR2 YFSETQ. This clone was counted a few times. Its cognate antigen is unknown. Indicated treatment: oral pan-JAK inhibitor, 5-10 mg twice daily. Peripheral blood and lesional scalp punch biopsies were taken from alopecia areata patients.

The receptor was derived from a human donor with alopecia areata. V usage is TRBV5-1 and J usage is TRBJ2-7; 9 bases fit TRBD1. Here the sequenced sample was CD4+ T cells sorted from blood, taken between weeks 30 and 35, from a patient treated with tofacitinib. In DNA form, the CDR3 reads TGCGCCAGCAGCTTGGAGGGACAGGGCCTTCGGGAGCAGTACTTC. Translating gives CASSLEGQGLREQYF.